This T cell receptor (beta chain) originates from a study of vaccination effects on CD4 cells after COVID-19. Study-wide context: Either the mRNA-1273 or the BNT162b2 vaccine was given to participants as two doses.

After roughly 9 days in culture, the CD4+ T cells were isolated. Days 3 and 7 saw half the medium replaced with IL-2 medium. The study, taken as a whole, reports: Clones from infection and from vaccination both contracted markedly late after vaccination.

The protocol was immunoSEQ multiplex PCR, while the TCRdb copy is restricted to in-frame clones and leaves out a portion. The repertoire consists of 50,000 to 75,000 clones, with over 60% occurring once and the leading ten covering approximately 2.8%. Comment on this clone: Its cognate antigen is unknown.

This CDR3 is 12 amino acids long. Germline V lookup: CDR1 MNHEY, CDR2 SVGAGI. V gave up 7 bases and J gave up 10 bases; unmatched junction bases: 6. Source: CD4+ T cells from PBMCs cultured without peptide, taken before COVID-19 vaccination. This clonotype was obtained from a human donor who received a COVID-19 vaccine. The chain employs TRBV6-5 and TRBJ2-1, with TRBD1 matching over 8 bases. CDR3 nucleotides: TGTGCCAGCAAGGGACAGGTCTCGGAGCAGTTCTTC. Protein: CASKGQVSEQFF.